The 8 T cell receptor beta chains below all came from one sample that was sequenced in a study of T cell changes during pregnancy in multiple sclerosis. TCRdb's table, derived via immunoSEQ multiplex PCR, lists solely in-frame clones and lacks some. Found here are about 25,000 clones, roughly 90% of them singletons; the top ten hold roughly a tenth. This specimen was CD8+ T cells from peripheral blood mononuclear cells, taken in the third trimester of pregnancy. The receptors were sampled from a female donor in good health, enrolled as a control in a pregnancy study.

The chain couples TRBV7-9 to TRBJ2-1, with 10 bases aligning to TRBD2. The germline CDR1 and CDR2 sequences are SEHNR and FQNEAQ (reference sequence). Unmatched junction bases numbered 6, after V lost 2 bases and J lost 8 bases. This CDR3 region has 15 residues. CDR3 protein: CASSLSSSGSDEQFF. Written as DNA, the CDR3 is TGTGCCAGCAGCTTATCGTCTAGCGGGAGTGATGAGCAGTTCTTC.

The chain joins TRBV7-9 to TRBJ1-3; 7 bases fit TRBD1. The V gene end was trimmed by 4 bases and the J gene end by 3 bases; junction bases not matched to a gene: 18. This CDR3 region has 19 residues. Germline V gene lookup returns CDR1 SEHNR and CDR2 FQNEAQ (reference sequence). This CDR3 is CASSSTEPLTGSFGNTIYF. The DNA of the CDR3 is TGTGCCAGCAGCTCAACCGAACCTCTGACAGGGTCGTTTGGAAACACCATATATTTT.

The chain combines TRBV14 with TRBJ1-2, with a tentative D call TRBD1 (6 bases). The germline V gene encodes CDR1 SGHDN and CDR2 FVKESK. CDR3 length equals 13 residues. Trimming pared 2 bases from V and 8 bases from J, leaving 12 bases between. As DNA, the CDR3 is TGTGCCAGCAGCCAAAATACAGGGTCCGGCTACACCTTC. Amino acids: CASSQNTGSGYTF.

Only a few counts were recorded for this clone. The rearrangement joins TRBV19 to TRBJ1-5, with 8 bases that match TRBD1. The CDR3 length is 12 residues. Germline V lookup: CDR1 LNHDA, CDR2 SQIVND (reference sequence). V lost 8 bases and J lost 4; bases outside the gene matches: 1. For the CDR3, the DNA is TGTGCCAGTCGGACAGGGAATCAGCCCCAGCATTTT. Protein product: CASRTGNQPQHF.

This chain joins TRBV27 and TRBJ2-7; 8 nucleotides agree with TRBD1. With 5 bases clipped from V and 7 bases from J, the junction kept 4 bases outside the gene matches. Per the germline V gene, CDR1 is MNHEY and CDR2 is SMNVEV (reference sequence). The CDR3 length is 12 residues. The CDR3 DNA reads TGTGCCAGCAGTCGGACAGGGCAGGAGCAGTACTTC. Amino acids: CASSRTGQEQYF.

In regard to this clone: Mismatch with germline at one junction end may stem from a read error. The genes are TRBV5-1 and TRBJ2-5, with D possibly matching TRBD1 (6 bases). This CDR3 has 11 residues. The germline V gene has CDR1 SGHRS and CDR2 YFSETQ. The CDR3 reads CASGSDSEKNF. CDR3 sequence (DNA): TGCGCCAGCGGCTCGGACAGCGAAAAAAACTTC.

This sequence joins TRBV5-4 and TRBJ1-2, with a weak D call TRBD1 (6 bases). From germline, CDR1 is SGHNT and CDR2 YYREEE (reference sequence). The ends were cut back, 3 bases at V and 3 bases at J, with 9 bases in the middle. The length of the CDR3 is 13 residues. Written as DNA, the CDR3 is TGTGCCAGCAGCTCCAGACAGGACTATGGCTACACCTTC. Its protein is CASSSRQDYGYTF.

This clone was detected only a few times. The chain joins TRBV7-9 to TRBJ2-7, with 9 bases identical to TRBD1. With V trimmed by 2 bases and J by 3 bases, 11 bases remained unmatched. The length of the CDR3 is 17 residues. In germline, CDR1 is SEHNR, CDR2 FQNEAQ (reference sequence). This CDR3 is CASSLTAAGQGDYEQYF. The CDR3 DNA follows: TGTGCCAGCAGCTTAACAGCGGCGGGACAGGGAGACTACGAGCAGTACTTC.